Reported below is one T cell receptor (beta chain). The data were obtained in a study of shared clonotypes between healthy human individuals. Clones were sequenced by immunoSEQ multiplex PCR, and TCRdb holds only the in-frame ones, with some missing. This repertoire shows under 2,500,000 clones, around 95% found once; its top ten account for approximately 0.13%. The sequenced sample consisted of naive CD4+ T cells sorted from blood. The subset here: CD45RA+ positively selected. This clonotype originated in a man between 18 and 29 years old in good health.

This CDR3 reads CASILVDTQYF. Here the CDR3 DNA reads TGTGCCAGCATCCTAGTAGATACGCAGTATTTT. The V call is TRBV6-6, the J call TRBJ2-3; D call uncertain. This CDR3 spans 11 amino acids. Germline V CDR1 and CDR2: MNHNY, SVGAGI (reference sequence). The V end lost 7 bases, the J end lost 5 bases, and 7 bases lay between the germline ends.